The clone carrying this T cell receptor (beta chain) was seen repeatedly, ten times or more. The V gene lost 7 bases and the J gene lost 3 bases, with 16 bases spanning the gap. Germline values: CDR1 LNHDA, CDR2 SQIVND (reference sequence). The CDR3 spans 15 residues. This sample is part of a study of spatial heterogeneity in lung cancer. TCRdb analysed the 5' RACE reads with MiXCR anew, one entry per CDR3 protein. The table records 20,000 to 25,000 distinct CDR3 sequences, 4.5% to 7% of them present only once. Time point defined: sample taken at primary tumor resection. The receptor was derived from a male donor with early-stage non-small cell lung cancer. J is TRBJ1-5 and V is TRBV19, with D unresolved. Sequenced here: PBMCs, sampled at surgery. CDR3: CASTSGILFNQPQHF. The CDR3 bases are TGTGCCAGTACTTCCGGGATTCTCTTCAATCAGCCCCAGCATTTT. The whole variable domain, filled in from reference TRBV19 and TRBJ1-5, reads DGGITQSPKYLFRKEGQNVTLSCEQNLNHDAMYWYRQDPGQGLRLIYYSQIVNDFQKGDIAEGYSVSREKKESFPLTVTSAQKNPTAFYLCASTSGILFNQPQHFGDGTRLSIL.